The table lists the clone carrying this T cell receptor (beta chain) with a few counts. Its antigen is still unknown. These data come from a study of early T cells in non-severe SARS-CoV-2 infection. For the study at large: Chains were unpaired, as sequencing was done on bulk RNA from unsorted whole blood.

The study's findings and limits: Clonotype matching in VDJdb favored anti-spike CD8 responses and did not capture private and CD4 specificities.

Attached unique molecular identifiers marked individual cDNA molecules. One entry per CDR3 protein results from TCRdb running MiXCR on the 5' RACE reads. The table includes 70,000 to 85,000 distinct CDR3 sequences, 12% detected once. The source of this sequence is an adult who was a healthcare worker with PCR-confirmed SARS-CoV-2 infection or an uninfected control (not recorded which). Specimen: whole blood.

CDR3 region: CSARDPGGLNTGELFF. The CDR3 nucleotides are TGCAGTGCTAGAGATCCGGGCGGGCTGAACACCGGGGAGCTGTTTTTT. The gene calls are TRBV20-1 and TRBJ2-2, with D possibly being TRBD2 (5 bases). Germline loops: CDR1 DFQATT, CDR2 SNEGSKA (reference sequence). The CDR3 covers 16 residues. The V end lost 0 bases, the J end lost 1 base, and 12 bases lay between the germline ends.